Listed below are T cell receptor beta chains from one sample, sequenced in a study of MAIT cells during Salmonella Paratyphi A infection. TCRdb re-called the 5' RACE reads through MiXCR, storing one row per CDR3 protein. This sample yields more than 1,300 distinct CDR3 sequences, of which roughly half are seen a single time; under 40% belongs to the top ten. The sample in question was MAIT cells from blood, obtained at the first sampling point of the challenge study. The receptors here all came from a person aged 18 to 75 who was deliberately infected with Salmonella Paratyphi A in a paratyphoid fever challenge study. The CDR3 runs from the conserved cysteine through the conserved F or W. The D gene is left open where the match is weak. Size tells how often a clone was seen (once, few, many) or the class of an expanded clone, and some rows leave it out.

size: .; V: TRBV4-2; D: TRBD1; J: TRBJ2-7; CDR3: CASRSTGGDSYEQYF; DNA: TGTGCCAGCAGGTCGACAGGGGGGGACTCCTACGAGCAGTACTTC
size: large; V: TRBV6-4; D: .; J: TRBJ2-2; CDR3: CASSDSSDTGELFF; DNA: TGTGCCAGCAGTGACTCGAGTGACACCGGGGAGCTGTTTTTT
size: once; V: TRBV15; D: .; J: TRBJ2-2; CDR3: CATSSIPGQDTGELFF; DNA: TGTGCCACCAGCAGTATTCCGGGGCAGGACACCGGGGAGCTGTTTTTT
size: few; V: TRBV6-5; D: .; J: TRBJ2-2; CDR3: CASRGGQDTGGCFF; DNA: TGTGCCAGCAGGGGGGGGCAGGACACCGGGGGCTGTTTTTTT
size: medium-sized; V: TRBV4-2; D: .; J: TRBJ2-2; CDR3: CASSQEGQNTGELFF; DNA: TGTGCCAGCAGCCAAGAGGGACAGAACACCGGGGAGCTGTTTTTT
size: .; V: TRBV20-1; D: .; J: TRBJ2-7; CDR3: CSAREGSEAVGDSISYEQYF; DNA: TGCAGTGCTAGAGAGGGCAGTGAAGCAGTAGGGGACTCGATCTCCTACGAGCAGTACTTC
size: large; V: TRBV20-1; D: .; J: TRBJ2-5; CDR3: CSARGSELGLTTQETQYF; DNA: TGCAGTGCTAGGGGGTCGGAGCTGGGCTTAACAACCCAAGAGACCCAGTACTTC
size: large; V: TRBV6-1; D: TRBD2; J: TRBJ2-2; CDR3: CASSELAGGNTGELFF; DNA: TGTGCCAGCAGTGAACTAGCGGGGGGGAACACCGGGGAGCTGTTTTTT
size: .; V: TRBV4-2; D: .; J: TRBJ2-7; CDR3: CASSQDRESGEQYF; DNA: TGTGCCAGCAGCCAAGATCGGGAGTCAGGGGAGCAGTACTTC
size: .; V: TRBV20-1; D: TRBD2; J: TRBJ2-5; CDR3: CSARDLGGGKEEKNDF; DNA: TGCAGTGCTAGAGATCTGGGCGGGGGGAAAGAGGAGAAAAATGACTTC
size: few; V: TRBV20-1; D: .; J: TRBJ2-7; CDR3: CSAREHRGREQYF; DNA: TGCAGTGCTAGAGAGCACCGGGGGCGCGAGCAGTACTTC
size: .; V: TRBV20-1; D: TRBD2; J: TRBJ2-6; CDR3: CSARAGLAQDRGSGANVLTF; DNA: TGCAGTGCTAGAGCCGGACTAGCCCAAGATAGGGGCTCTGGGGCCAACGTCCTGACTTTC
size: .; V: TRBV4-2; D: .; J: TRBJ2-7; CDR3: CASSQGDTGESYEQYF; DNA: TGTGCCAGCAGCCAAGGGGACACCGGGGAGTCCTACGAGCAGTACTTC
size: few; V: TRBV6-4; D: TRBD1; J: TRBJ2-1; CDR3: CASSVSTGGADSNEQFF; DNA: TGTGCCAGCAGTGTTTCGACAGGGGGCGCCGATTCCAATGAGCAGTTCTTC
size: .; V: TRBV20-1; D: TRBD1; J: TRBJ2-7; CDR3: CSARGGQGRDEQYF; DNA: TGCAGTGCTAGAGGGGGACAGGGCCGGGACGAGCAGTACTTC
size: many; V: TRBV4-2; D: TRBD1; J: TRBJ2-1; CDR3: CASSQEDRGGYNEQFF; DNA: TGTGCCAGCAGCCAGGAGGACAGGGGTGGGTACAATGAGCAGTTCTTC
size: many; V: TRBV21-1; D: .; J: TRBJ2-7; CDR3: CASSKCGGRSYEQYF; DNA: TGTGCCAGCAGCAAATGCGGGGGAAGGTCCTACGAGCAGTACTTC
size: medium-sized; V: TRBV3-1; D: TRBD1; J: TRBJ2-2; CDR3: CASSPTGDNTGELFF; DNA: TGTGCCAGCAGCCCGACAGGGGATAACACCGGGGAGCTGTTTTTT
size: .; V: TRBV20-1; D: .; J: TRBJ2-7; CDR3: CSARAGGESGPPYEQYF; DNA: TGCAGTGCTAGGGCAGGGGGAGAGAGCGGGCCTCCCTACGAGCAGTACTTC
size: .; V: TRBV20-1; D: .; J: TRBJ2-7; CDR3: CSASNLEYEQYF; DNA: TGCAGTGCTAGTAATTTGGAGTACGAGCAGTACTTC
size: many; V: TRBV20-1; D: TRBD2; J: TRBJ2-7; CDR3: CSALAGALNLFSYEQYF; DNA: TGCAGTGCTCTAGCGGGGGCCCTAAACCTCTTCTCCTACGAGCAGTACTTC
size: once; V: TRBV6-1; D: TRBD2; J: TRBJ2-2; CDR3: CASSELAGGNTGELGF; DNA: TGTGCCAGCAGTGAACTAGCGGGGGGGAACACCGGGGAGCTGGGGTTT
size: .; V: TRBV4-2; D: .; J: TRBJ2-2; CDR3: CASSQEGDTGELFF; DNA: TGTGCCAGCAGCCAAGAGGGGGACACCGGGGAGCTGTTTTTT
size: .; V: TRBV24-1; D: .; J: TRBJ2-1; CDR3: CATGEESNEQFF; DNA: TGTGCCACCGGAGAGGAGTCCAATGAGCAGTTCTTC
size: .; V: TRBV28; D: TRBD1; J: TRBJ2-2; CDR3: CASSFMDRDTGELFF; DNA: TGTGCCAGCAGTTTTATGGACAGGGACACCGGGGAGCTGTTTTTT
size: .; V: TRBV15; D: .; J: TRBJ1-2; CDR3: CATSRDLDITNYGYTF; DNA: TGTGCCACCAGCAGAGATCTGGACATAACTAACTATGGCTACACCTTC
size: .; V: TRBV20-1; D: TRBD2; J: TRBJ2-3; CDR3: CSASSQTSGGTDTQYF; DNA: TGCAGTGCCAGCAGCCAAACTAGCGGGGGAACAGATACGCAGTATTTT
size: few; V: TRBV20-1; D: TRBD2; J: TRBJ2-7; CDR3: CSARDFQREGKYEQYF; DNA: TGCAGTGCTAGAGATTTCCAGCGGGAGGGCAAGTACGAGCAGTACTTC
size: hyperexpanded; V: TRBV20-1; D: TRBD2; J: TRBJ2-1; CDR3: CSAREGTTDYNEQFF; DNA: TGCAGTGCTAGAGAGGGGACTACTGACTACAATGAGCAGTTCTTC
size: many; V: TRBV6-2/TRBV6-3; D: TRBD2; J: TRBJ2-1; CDR3: CASGNSGDYNEQFF; DNA: TGTGCCAGTGGGAATAGCGGGGACTACAATGAGCAGTTCTTC
size: .; V: TRBV6-1; D: .; J: TRBJ1-5; CDR3: CASSDGENQPQHF; DNA: TGTGCCAGCAGTGATGGCGAAAATCAGCCCCAGCATTTT
size: .; V: TRBV6-4; D: TRBD2; J: TRBJ2-7; CDR3: CASSQTSGQYF; DNA: TGTGCCAGCAGCCAAACTAGCGGGCAGTACTTC
size: few; V: TRBV20-1; D: TRBD2; J: TRBJ2-7; CDR3: CSASSQDSGSSYEQYF; DNA: TGCAGTGCCAGCAGCCAAGATAGCGGGAGCTCCTACGAGCAGTACTTC
size: .; V: TRBV5-1; D: TRBD2; J: TRBJ2-6; CDR3: CASSVTGTSGTGSGANVLTF; DNA: TGCGCCAGCAGCGTCACCGGGACTAGCGGGACAGGCTCTGGGGCCAACGTCCTGACTTTC
size: .; V: TRBV4-2; D: .; J: TRBJ2-7; CDR3: CASSQELGEEGGQDF; DNA: TGTGCCAGCAGCCAAGAACTGGGGGAAGAAGGAGGGCAGGACTTC
size: medium-sized; V: TRBV6-4; D: .; J: TRBJ2-1; CDR3: CASSDREESLQFF; DNA: TGTGCCAGCAGTGACCGGGAAGAGAGTTTACAGTTCTTC
size: .; V: TRBV7-9; D: .; J: TRBJ2-4; CDR3: CASSLDPGPNIQYF; DNA: TGTGCCAGCAGCTTAGATCCAGGGCCAAACATTCAGTACTTC
size: .; V: TRBV20-1; D: TRBD2; J: TRBJ2-5; CDR3: CSANRLAQETQYF; DNA: TGCAGTGCTAACAGACTAGCCCAAGAGACCCAGTACTTC
size: few; V: TRBV20-1; D: .; J: TRBJ2-7; CDR3: CSARPPAQDYEQYF; DNA: TGCAGTGCTAGGCCCCCGGCCCAAGACTACGAGCAGTACTTC
size: .; V: TRBV6-4; D: TRBD2; J: TRBJ2-1; CDR3: CASSDTAGEGEKGQFF; DNA: TGTGCCAGCAGTGATACAGCGGGAGAAGGGGAAAAGGGGCAGTTCTTC
size: .; V: TRBV29-1; D: .; J: TRBJ2-2; CDR3: CSSDGETGELFF; DNA: TGCAGCAGTGACGGGGAGACCGGGGAGCTGTTTTTT
size: once; V: TRBV6-4; D: TRBD1; J: TRBJ2-3; CDR3: CASSDHGQGADTQYF; DNA: TGTGCCAGCAGTGACCATGGACAGGGGGCAGATACGCAGTATTTT